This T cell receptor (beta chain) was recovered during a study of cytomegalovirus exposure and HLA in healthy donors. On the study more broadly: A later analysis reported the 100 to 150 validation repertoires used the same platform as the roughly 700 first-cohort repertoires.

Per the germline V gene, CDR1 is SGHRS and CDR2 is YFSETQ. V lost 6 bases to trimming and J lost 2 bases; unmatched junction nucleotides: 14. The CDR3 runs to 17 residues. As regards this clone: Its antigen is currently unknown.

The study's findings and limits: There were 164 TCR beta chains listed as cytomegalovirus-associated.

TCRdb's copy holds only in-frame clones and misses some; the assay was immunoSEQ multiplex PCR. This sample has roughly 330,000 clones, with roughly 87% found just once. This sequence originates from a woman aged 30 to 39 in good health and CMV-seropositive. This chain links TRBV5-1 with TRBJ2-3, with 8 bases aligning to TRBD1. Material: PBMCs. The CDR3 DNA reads TGCGCCAGCAACTCCATCAGGGGGCGCGGGGACACAGATACGCAGTATTTT. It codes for CASNSIRGRGDTDTQYF.